The 25 T cell receptor beta chains below all came from one sample that was sequenced in a study of radiation and T cells in renal cell carcinoma (dated by TCRdb to the early 2020s). The library relied on the immunoSEQ multiplex PCR assay. The immuneACCESS repertoire file appears here via TCRdb, limited to in-frame rearrangements. These files lack a portion of the clones; in checked studies, under half of the deficit traces to unresolved V genes, and the cause of the others is not known. The sample table contains almost 8,500 clones; only one count was recorded for 55% to 80% of them. The top ten clones comprise roughly 20% of the sample. Taken with the paper, the label for time point translates to: tumor resected at nephrectomy. Per the publication, the treatment or condition label means: treatment-naive control, cytoreductive nephrectomy. The sample was tumor tissue, taken from a patient whose treatment was nephrectomy without radiotherapy. These TCRs come from a man aged 60-69 years with renal cell carcinoma.

This clone has just a few counts. The chain is built from TRBV27 and TRBJ2-2; D is unresolved. In germline, CDR1 is MNHEY, CDR2 SMNVEV (reference sequence). The CDR3 contains 13 residues. The germline V and J ends were trimmed by 6 bases and 7 bases, with 12 bases remaining between them. In DNA, the CDR3 is TGTGCCAGCAGCTCCCATAATATCGGGGAGCTGTTTTTT. The encoded protein is CASSSHNIGELFF.

In its sample, this clone was seen a few times. CDR3 sequence reads: CASSREMDSNSPLHF. DNA for the CDR3: TGTGCCAGCAGCCGAGAGATGGACAGTAATTCACCCCTCCACTTT. The rearrangement joins TRBV7-2 to TRBJ1-6, with TRBD1 as a possible D gene (6 bases). The V gene lost 5 bases and the J gene lost 6 bases, with 14 bases spanning the gap. The CDR3 contains 15 residues. The V gene's germline CDR1 is SGHTA and CDR2 FQGNSA. The full variable domain, completed using reference TRBV7-2 and TRBJ1-6, is GAGVSQSPSNKVTEKGKDVELRCDPISGHTALYWYRQSLGQGLEFLIYFQGNSAPDKSGLPSDRFSAERTGGSVSTLTIQRTQQEDSAVYLCASSREMDSNSPLHFGNGTRLTVT.

This clone has only one observation. The chain links TRBV21-1 to TRBJ2-1; the table names TRBD1, a call not compared with the DNA. TRBV21-1 is a recognized pseudogene. The CDR3 runs to 17 residues. The CDR3 bases are TGTGCCAGCAGCAAAGGGGGACAGGGTTCCCCACACAATGAGCAGTTCTTC. Translated: CASSKGGQGSPHNEQFF.

The genes are TRBV7-2 and TRBJ1-2; D is unclear. This CDR3 has 14 amino acids. Germline-derived CDR1 and CDR2 are SGHTA and FQGNSA. Trimming left V 2 bases short and J 4 bases short, with 11 bases between. CDR3 in amino acids: CASSLTGMLYGYTF. The CDR3 DNA reads as TGTGCCAGCAGCTTAACCGGCATGCTCTATGGCTACACCTTC.

The chain recombines TRBV7-6 with TRBJ2-2; D might be TRBD1 or TRBD2, each matching 5 bases. The CDR3 has 16 amino acids. CDR1 SGHVS and CDR2 FNYEAQ come from the germline V gene. The V gene lost 5 bases and the J gene lost 2 bases, with 15 bases spanning the gap. CDR3 sequence: CASSTSLRGNTGELFF. The CDR3 coding sequence is TGTGCCAGCAGCACCTCTCTGAGGGGTAACACCGGGGAGCTGTTTTTT.

This chain joins TRBV7-2 and TRBJ2-5; D possibly corresponds to TRBD2 (6 bases). Germline CDR1 and CDR2: SGHTA and FQGNSA. Trimming took off 5 bases at V and 5 bases at J, with 15 bases between the two ends. This CDR3 has 14 residues. CDR3 residues: CASSPPGRGETQYF. In nucleotides, the CDR3 is TGTGCCAGCAGCCCCCCAGGGCGGGGTGAGACCCAGTACTTC.

In DNA, the CDR3 is TGTGCCTCCTTAGCAGGGGGCGTCGAGAACACTGAAGCTTTCTTT. Amino acid sequence: CASLAGGVENTEAFF. This chain links TRBV11-3 with TRBJ1-1, with 8 bases lining up with TRBD1. The CDR3 length is 15 residues. With 11 bases clipped from V and 1 base from J, the junction kept 12 bases outside the gene matches. Looked up from germline, CDR1 is SGHNT and CDR2 is YENEEA.

This chain links TRBV28 with TRBJ2-7, with TRBD2 matching over 8 bases. Trimming cost V 3 bases and J 7 bases; bases outside gene matches: 14. In germline, CDR1 is MDHEN, CDR2 SYDVKM. The CDR3 spans 16 residues. The CDR3 loop reads CASSFWQANRGGEQYF. For the CDR3, the DNA is TGTGCCAGCAGTTTCTGGCAGGCGAATCGCGGGGGGGAGCAGTACTTC.

V and J are TRBV27 and TRBJ2-7, with a weak D call TRBD1 (5 bases). Germline loops: CDR1 MNHEY, CDR2 SMNVEV (reference sequence). V lost 6 bases, J lost 0 bases, and 12 bases lay in between. The CDR3 sequence is 14 residues long. CDR3 region: CASSLLGASYEQYF. The DNA for the CDR3 is TGTGCCAGCAGCCTACTTGGGGCCTCCTACGAGCAGTACTTC.

The chain couples TRBV28 to TRBJ1-2, with D perhaps matching TRBD1 (6 bases). Germline V gene lookup returns CDR1 MDHEN and CDR2 SYDVKM. Trimming removed 6 bases from V and 8 bases from J, with 22 bases in between. This CDR3 contains 15 residues. This chain's CDR3 is CASSRTSGVRRGYTF. The CDR3 bases are TGTGCCAGCAGCCGAACCTCAGGGGTGAGAAGGGGCTACACCTTC.

The rearrangement joins TRBV7-2 to TRBJ2-3; tentatively, D is TRBD2 (5 bases). CDR1 is SGHTA, CDR2 FQGNSA, per germline. The CDR3 has 12 residues. V was clipped by 5 bases and J by 5 bases, with 8 bases between them. The CDR3 reads CASSPGRDTQYF. In nucleotides, the CDR3 is TGTGCCAGCAGCCCGGGGAGAGATACGCAGTATTTT.

This clone was recorded once. The J gene is TRBJ2-2, the V gene TRBV4-3, with 7 bases aligning to TRBD1. Germline V gene data show CDR1 as LGHNA and CDR2 as YSLEER. This CDR3 contains 15 residues. V was clipped by 6 bases and J by 4 bases; unmatched bases: 8. The CDR3 reads CASSRGQDRTGELFF. The CDR3 nucleotides read TGCGCCAGCAGTAGGGGGCAGGACCGCACCGGGGAGCTGTTTTTT.

This clone was detected a few times. CDR3 sequence (DNA): TGTGCCAGCAGCTTTATCTCGGACAGGGCCTCCTTGTCCCAGCATTTT. Translating it yields CASSFISDRASLSQHF. The rearrangement uses TRBV28 and TRBJ1-5, with 8 bases identical to TRBD1. The CDR3 covers 16 residues. Germline V CDR1 and CDR2: MDHEN, SYDVKM. V lost 6 bases and J lost 11; bases outside the gene matches: 18.

CDR3 nucleotide sequence: TGTGCCAGCAGTCGAGCGCCGGGACAGACCTACGAGCAGTACTTC. Translation gives CASSRAPGQTYEQYF. The rearrangement uses TRBV27 and TRBJ2-7, with 7 bases fitting TRBD1. Germline V CDR1 and CDR2: MNHEY, SMNVEV (reference sequence). V dropped 5 bases and J dropped 2; count of bases not matched to a gene: 9. This CDR3 is 15 amino acids long.

The chain has TRBV7-2 and TRBJ2-7; 7 nucleotides agree with TRBD1. Germline loops: CDR1 SGHTA, CDR2 FQGNSA. V trimming: 5 bases; J trimming: 0 bases; junction bases outside the gene matches: 7. The length of the CDR3 is 15 residues. DNA for the CDR3: TGTGCCAGCAGCCCTGGACAGGTCCTCTCCTACGAGCAGTACTTC. Its translation is CASSPGQVLSYEQYF.

In this sample, this clone turned up a few times. CDR3 sequence reads: CASSIPRGPQHF. For the CDR3, the DNA is TGTGCCAGCAGCATCCCGCGGGGGCCCCAGCATTTT. The J gene is TRBJ1-5, the V gene TRBV7-2; D gene unclear. Germline CDR1 SGHTA, CDR2 FQGNSA. The CDR3 length is 12 residues. Trimming cost V 5 bases and J 9 bases, with 11 bases left between them.

J is TRBJ2-1 and V is TRBV13; D is tentatively TRBD1 or TRBD2 (7 bases each). Per germline, CDR1 PRHDT and CDR2 FYEKMQ (reference sequence). The CDR3 consists of 13 residues. Trimming left V 5 bases short and J 10 bases short, with 15 bases between. CDR3 DNA sequence: TGTGCCAGCAGCAGCAGGGGGGGCCGAGAGCAGTTCTTC. Its protein is CASSSRGGREQFF.

The CDR3: CASSPLGPAPLETQYF. The DNA of the CDR3 is TGTGCCAGCTCACCACTGGGGCCAGCCCCTCTGGAGACCCAGTACTTC. The chain has TRBV18 and TRBJ2-5; maybe TRBD1 (5 bases). V lost 1 base, J lost 5 bases, and 17 bases lay in between. The CDR3 contains 16 residues. CDR1 is KGHSH and CDR2 is LQKENI in the germline V gene.

This clone occurred a few times. The V call is TRBV19, the J call TRBJ2-7, with D perhaps being TRBD1 or TRBD2 (5 bases each). Trimming removed 2 bases at V and 0 bases at J, with 11 bases between. Germline V CDR1 and CDR2: LNHDA, SQIVND (reference sequence). The CDR3 sequence is 15 residues long. The CDR3 here is CASSITWDGSYEQYF. CDR3 sequence (DNA): TGTGCCAGTAGTATAACCTGGGACGGCTCCTACGAGCAGTACTTC.

This clone is medium-sized by share. Sequence at one end of the junction differs from germline and may be a read error. The chain uses TRBV5-1 and TRBJ1-4; 9 bases fit TRBD1. Germline CDR1 is SGHRS and CDR2 is YFSETQ. This CDR3 is built from 15 residues. The DNA for the CDR3 is TGCGCCAGCAGATTGGAGGGACAGGGAACTGAAAAACTGTTTTTT. As protein: CASRLEGQGTEKLFF.

The rearrangement joins TRBV6-5 to TRBJ1-5; 7 bases are a match to TRBD1. The CDR3 runs 14 residues. J gave up 0 bases and V 9 bases, and 5 bases lay outside the gene matches. Germline CDR1 and CDR2: MNHEY and SVGAGI. The CDR3 spells CASRQGYSNQPQHF. The DNA of the CDR3 is TGTGCCAGTAGACAGGGCTATAGCAATCAGCCCCAGCATTTT.

The CDR3 bases are TGTGCCAGCAGCCAGGACCTCTACAATGAGCAGTTCTTC. Residues: CASSQDLYNEQFF. The V call is TRBV5-4, the J call TRBJ2-1; D is unclear. The ends were cut back, 4 bases at V and 3 bases at J, with 8 bases in the middle. This CDR3 contains 13 residues. Per germline, CDR1 SGHNT and CDR2 YYREEE (reference sequence).

By share, this clone ranks as medium-sized. The CDR3 DNA reads as TGCGCCAGCAGCTTGGAAACTGCCTCCCCCAATACGCAGTATTTT. Protein sequence: CASSLETASPNTQYF. The chain uses TRBV5-1 and TRBJ2-3; the D is unclear. Per germline, CDR1 SGHRS and CDR2 YFSETQ. The CDR3 totals 15 residues. The germline V and J ends were trimmed by 0 bases and 7 bases, with 15 bases remaining between them.

The chain joins TRBV6-4 to TRBJ2-3; D call uncertain. The germline V and J ends were trimmed by 3 bases and 0 bases, with 7 bases remaining between them. Germline CDR1 reads MRHNA; CDR2 reads SNTAGT. The CDR3 consists of 14 residues. This CDR3 is CASSEGLSTDTQYF. CDR3 DNA sequence: TGTGCCAGCAGTGAAGGGTTGAGCACAGATACGCAGTATTTT.

This chain connects TRBV11-3 to TRBJ1-3; unclear D gene. With 1 base removed from V and 10 bases from J, the gap between germline ends came to 14 bases. Germline V CDR1 and CDR2: SGHNT, YENEEA. This CDR3 spans 14 amino acids. CDR3 nucleotide sequence: TGTGCCAGCAGCTTAGGGTCCGCTGGGGATACCATATATTTT. Its protein product is CASSLGSAGDTIYF.